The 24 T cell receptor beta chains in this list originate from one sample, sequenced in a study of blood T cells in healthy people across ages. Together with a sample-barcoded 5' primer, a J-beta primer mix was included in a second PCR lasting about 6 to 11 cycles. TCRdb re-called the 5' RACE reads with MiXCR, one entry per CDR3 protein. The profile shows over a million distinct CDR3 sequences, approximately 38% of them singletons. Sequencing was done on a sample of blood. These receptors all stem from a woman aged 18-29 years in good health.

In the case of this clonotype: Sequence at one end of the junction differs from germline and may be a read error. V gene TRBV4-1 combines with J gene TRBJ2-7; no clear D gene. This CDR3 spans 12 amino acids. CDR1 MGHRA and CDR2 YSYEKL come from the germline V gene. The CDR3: CAGSEAPAEQYF. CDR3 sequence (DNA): TGCGCCGGCAGCGAAGCCCCCGCCGAGCAGTACTTC.

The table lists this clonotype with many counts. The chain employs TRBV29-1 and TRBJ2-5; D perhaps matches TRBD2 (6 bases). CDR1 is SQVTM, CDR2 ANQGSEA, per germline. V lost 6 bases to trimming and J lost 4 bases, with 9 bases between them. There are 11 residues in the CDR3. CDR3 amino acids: CSVRTTETQYF. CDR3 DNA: TGCAGCGTAAGGACTACAGAGACCCAGTACTTC. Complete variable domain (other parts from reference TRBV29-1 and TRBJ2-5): SAVISQKPSRDICQRGTSLTIQCQVDSQVTMMFWYRQQPGQSLTLIATANQGSEATYESGFVIDKFPISRPNLTFSTLTVSNMSPEDSSIYLCSVRTTETQYFGPGTRLLVL.

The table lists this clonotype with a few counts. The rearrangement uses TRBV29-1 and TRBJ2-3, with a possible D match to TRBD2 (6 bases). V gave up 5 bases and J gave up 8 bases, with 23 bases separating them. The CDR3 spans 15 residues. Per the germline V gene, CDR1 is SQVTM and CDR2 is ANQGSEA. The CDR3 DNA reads TGCAGCGTTACGACCGGGACTCACTCCTCCGGTACGCAGTATTTT. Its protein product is CSVTTGTHSSGTQYF.

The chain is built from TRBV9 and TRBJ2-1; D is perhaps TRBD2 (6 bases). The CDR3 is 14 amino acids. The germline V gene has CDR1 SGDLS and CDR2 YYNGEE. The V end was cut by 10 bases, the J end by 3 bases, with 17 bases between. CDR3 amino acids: CAPPPGGSYNEQFF. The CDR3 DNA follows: TGTGCCCCCCCTCCTGGAGGGAGCTACAATGAGCAGTTCTTC.

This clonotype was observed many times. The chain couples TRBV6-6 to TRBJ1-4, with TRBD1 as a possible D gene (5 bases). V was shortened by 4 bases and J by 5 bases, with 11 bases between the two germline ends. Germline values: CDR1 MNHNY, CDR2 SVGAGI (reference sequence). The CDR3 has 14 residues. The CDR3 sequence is CASSFLRGNEKLFF. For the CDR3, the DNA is TGTGCCAGCAGTTTTTTGCGGGGCAATGAAAAACTGTTTTTT.

The CDR3 sequence is CASSYGSGRASAETQYF. The CDR3, as DNA: TGTGCCAGCAGTTACGGGAGCGGGAGGGCCAGTGCAGAGACCCAGTACTTC. The V and J genes are TRBV6-5 and TRBJ2-5, with TRBD2 identical over 10 bases. V gave up 2 bases and J gave up 4 bases; unmatched junction bases: 10. Germline V gives CDR1 MNHEY, CDR2 SVGAGI. This CDR3 region has 17 residues.

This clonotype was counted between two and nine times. CDR3 amino acids: CASSDPGQVTYEQYF. The CDR3 coding sequence is TGTGCCAGCTCGGATCCGGGACAGGTGACCTACGAGCAGTACTTC. The J gene is TRBJ2-7, the V gene TRBV18, with TRBD1 matching 8 bases. V shed 6 bases and J 2 bases; nucleotides not matched to a gene: 9. Per the germline V gene, CDR1 is KGHSH and CDR2 is LQKENI. The CDR3 is 15 residues long.

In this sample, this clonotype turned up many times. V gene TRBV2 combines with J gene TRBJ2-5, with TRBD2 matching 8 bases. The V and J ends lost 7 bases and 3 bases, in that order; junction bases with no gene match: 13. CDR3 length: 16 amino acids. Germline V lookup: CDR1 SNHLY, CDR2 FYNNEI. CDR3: CASTRLSGGPEETQYF. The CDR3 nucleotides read TGTGCCAGCACCCGACTATCGGGAGGGCCGGAAGAGACCCAGTACTTC.

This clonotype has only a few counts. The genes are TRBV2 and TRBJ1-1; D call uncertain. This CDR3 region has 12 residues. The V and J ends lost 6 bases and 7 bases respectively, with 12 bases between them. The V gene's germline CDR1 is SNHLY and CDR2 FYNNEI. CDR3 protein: CASRAWDREAFF. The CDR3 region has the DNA TGTGCCAGCAGAGCATGGGATCGTGAAGCTTTCTTT.

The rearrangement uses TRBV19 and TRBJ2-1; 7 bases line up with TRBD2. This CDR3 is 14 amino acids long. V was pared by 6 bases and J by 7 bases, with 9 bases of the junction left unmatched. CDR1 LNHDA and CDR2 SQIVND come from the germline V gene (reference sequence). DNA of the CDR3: TGTGCCAGTAGACATGGGACTACCTTAAATGAGCAGTTCTTC. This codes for CASRHGTTLNEQFF.

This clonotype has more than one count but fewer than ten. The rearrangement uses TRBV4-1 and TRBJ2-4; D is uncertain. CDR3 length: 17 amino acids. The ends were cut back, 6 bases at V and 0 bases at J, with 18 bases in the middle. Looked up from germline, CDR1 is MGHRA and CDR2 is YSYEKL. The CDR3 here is CASSHLPHWIAKNIQYF. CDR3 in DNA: TGCGCCAGCAGTCACCTCCCTCATTGGATAGCCAAAAACATTCAGTACTTC.

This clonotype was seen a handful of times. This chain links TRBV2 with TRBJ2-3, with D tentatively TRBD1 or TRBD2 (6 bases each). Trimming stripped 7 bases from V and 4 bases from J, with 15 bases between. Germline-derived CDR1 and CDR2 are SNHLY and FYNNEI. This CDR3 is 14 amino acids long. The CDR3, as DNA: TGTGCCAGCACGGGGGCTCATTATGCAGATACGCAGTATTTT. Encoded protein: CASTGAHYADTQYF. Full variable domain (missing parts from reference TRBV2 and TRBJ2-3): EPEVTQTPSHQVTQMGQEVILRCVPISNHLYFYWYRQILGQKVEFLVSFYNNEISEKSEIFDDQFSVERPDGSNFTLKIRSTKLEDSAMYFCASTGAHYADTQYFGPGTRLTVL.

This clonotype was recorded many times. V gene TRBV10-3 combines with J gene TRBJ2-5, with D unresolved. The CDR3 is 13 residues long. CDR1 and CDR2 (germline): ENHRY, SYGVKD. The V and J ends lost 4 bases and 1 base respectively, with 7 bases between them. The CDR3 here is CAISAGVQETQYF. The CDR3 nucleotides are TGTGCCATCAGTGCTGGGGTCCAAGAGACCCAGTACTTC.

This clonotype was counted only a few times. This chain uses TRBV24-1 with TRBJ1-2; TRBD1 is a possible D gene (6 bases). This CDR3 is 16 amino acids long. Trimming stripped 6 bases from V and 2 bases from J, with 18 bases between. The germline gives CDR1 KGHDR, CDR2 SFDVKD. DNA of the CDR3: TGTGCCACCAGTTCGCGACAAGATCAGGGGAACTATGGCTACACCTTC. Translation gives CATSSRQDQGNYGYTF.

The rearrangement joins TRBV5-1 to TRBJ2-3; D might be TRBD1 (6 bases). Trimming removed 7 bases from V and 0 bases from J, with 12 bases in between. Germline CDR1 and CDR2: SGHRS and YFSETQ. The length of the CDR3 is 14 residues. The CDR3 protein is CASGSGESTDTQYF. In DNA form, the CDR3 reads TGCGCCAGCGGATCAGGGGAGAGCACAGATACGCAGTATTTT.

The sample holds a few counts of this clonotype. The CDR3 coding sequence is TGTGCCAGCAGGGGAAACAATCAGCCCCAGCATTTT. Translated, it gives CASRGNNQPQHF. J is TRBJ1-5 and V is TRBV27; D call uncertain. This CDR3 has 12 residues. V was clipped by 6 bases and J by 3 bases, with 6 bases between them. CDR1 is MNHEY and CDR2 is SMNVEV in the germline V gene (reference sequence).

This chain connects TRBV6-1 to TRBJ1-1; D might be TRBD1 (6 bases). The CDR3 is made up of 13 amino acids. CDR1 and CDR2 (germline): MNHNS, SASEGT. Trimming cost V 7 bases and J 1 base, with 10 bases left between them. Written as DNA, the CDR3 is TGTGCCAGCAACAACAGGGAGAACACTGAAGCTTTCTTT. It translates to CASNNRENTEAFF.

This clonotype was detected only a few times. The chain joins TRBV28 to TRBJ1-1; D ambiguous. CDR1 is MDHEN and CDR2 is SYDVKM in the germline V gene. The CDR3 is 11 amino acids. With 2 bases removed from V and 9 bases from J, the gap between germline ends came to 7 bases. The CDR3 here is CASSLGSQAFF. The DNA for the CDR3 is TGTGCCAGCAGTTTAGGATCTCAAGCTTTCTTT.

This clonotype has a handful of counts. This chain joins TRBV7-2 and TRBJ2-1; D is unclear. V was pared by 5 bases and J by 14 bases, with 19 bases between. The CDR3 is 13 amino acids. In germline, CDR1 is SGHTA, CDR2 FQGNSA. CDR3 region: CASSGMAAASKFF. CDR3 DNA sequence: TGTGCCAGCAGCGGTATGGCCGCAGCCAGTAAGTTCTTC.

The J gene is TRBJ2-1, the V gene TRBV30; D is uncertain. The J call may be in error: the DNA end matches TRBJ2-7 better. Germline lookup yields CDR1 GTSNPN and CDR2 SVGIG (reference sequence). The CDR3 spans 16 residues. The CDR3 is CAWSSLRASSYNEQYF. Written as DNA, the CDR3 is TGTGCCTGGAGTTCCTTGAGAGCGAGCTCCTACAATGAGCAGTACTTC.

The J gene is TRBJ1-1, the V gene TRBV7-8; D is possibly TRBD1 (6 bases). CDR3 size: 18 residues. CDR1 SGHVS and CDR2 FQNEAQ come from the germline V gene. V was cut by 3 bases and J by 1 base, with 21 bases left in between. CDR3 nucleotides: TGTGCCAGCAGCTTCGGATTCAACACAGGGCCTGCGAACACTGAAGCTTTCTTT. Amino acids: CASSFGFNTGPANTEAFF. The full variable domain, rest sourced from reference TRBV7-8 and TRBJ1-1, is GAGVSQSPRYKVAKRGQDVALRCDPISGHVSLFWYQQALGQGPEFLTYFQNEAQLDKSGLPSDRFFAERPEGSVSTLKIQRTQQEDSAVYLCASSFGFNTGPANTEAFFGQGTRLTVV.

CDR3: CATGGQWGIQYF. The DNA for the CDR3 is TGTGCCACCGGGGGACAGTGGGGCATTCAGTACTTC. V and J are TRBV2 and TRBJ2-5; D perhaps matches TRBD1 (7 bases). The last part of the DNA fits TRBJ2-4 better; the J call may be wrong. This CDR3 is built from 12 residues. The germline gives CDR1 SNHLY, CDR2 FYNNEI.

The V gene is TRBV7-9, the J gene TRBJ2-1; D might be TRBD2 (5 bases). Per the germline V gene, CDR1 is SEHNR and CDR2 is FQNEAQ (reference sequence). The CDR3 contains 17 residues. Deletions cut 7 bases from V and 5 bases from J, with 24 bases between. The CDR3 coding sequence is TGTGCCAGCACCAAAACAGTAGCGCAAAGCGAGGACAATGAGCAGTTCTTC. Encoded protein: CASTKTVAQSEDNEQFF.

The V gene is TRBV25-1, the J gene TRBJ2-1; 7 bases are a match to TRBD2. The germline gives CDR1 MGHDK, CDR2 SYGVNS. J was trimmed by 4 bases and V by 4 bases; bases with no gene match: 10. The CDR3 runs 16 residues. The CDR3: CASSGPSGVSYNEQFF. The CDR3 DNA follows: TGTGCCAGCAGTGGCCCCAGCGGGGTTTCTTACAATGAGCAGTTCTTC.